The 2 T cell receptor beta chains listed next were all sequenced from one sample in a study of T cell responses to AZD1222 COVID-19 vaccine (dated by TCRdb to the early 2020s). The sample's time point label is to be understood as: about 28 days (+/-7) after the second vaccine dose. The library was generated by the immunoSEQ multiplex PCR assay. The source is immuneACCESS, and TCRdb retained only in-frame sequences with V and J called. Part of the clones is not carried over; for the studies checked, unresolved V genes explain less than half of this, and the remainder is unexplained. Present in this sample are 110,000 to 150,000 clones, roughly 93% of which were seen just once. The ten largest account for just under 2% of the sample. The sequencing used peripheral blood, collected 28 days after the second AZD1222 dose. These receptors came from an adult who received the AZD1222 COVID-19 vaccine.

J is TRBJ1-1 and V is TRBV6-5; TRBD1 matches at 7 bases. The CDR3 is 14 amino acids. CDR1 and CDR2 (germline): MNHEY, SVGAGI. The trim removed 6 bases at V and 1 base at J, leaving 5 bases unmatched. The CDR3 bases are TGTGCCAGCAGGCCGACAGGGTGGAACACTGAAGCTTTCTTT. Its protein is CASRPTGWNTEAFF.

J is TRBJ2-3 and V is TRBV18; TRBD2 aligns across 10 bases. Germline-derived CDR1 and CDR2 are KGHSH and LQKENI. J lost 1 base, V lost 2 bases, and 6 bases had no gene match. CDR3 length: 17 amino acids. CDR3 in DNA: TGTGCCAGCTCACCATCCGCCCTAGCGGGAGGCACAGATACGCAGTATTTT. This gives the protein CASSPSALAGGTDTQYF.